A selection of T cell receptor beta chains follows, all from one sample in a study of T cell responses to AZD1222 COVID-19 vaccine. TCRdb keeps only in-frame clones here, not all; method: immunoSEQ multiplex PCR. The sample gives over 100,000 clones, almost 95% of which show up once; over 1.5% is in the top ten. Sequenced material: peripheral blood, taken on day 0 of AZD1222 vaccination. The source of these receptors is an adult in good health. Each CDR3 is given with its conserved first and last residue. D genes are given only for firm matches. Expanded clones are given a class, and other clones once, few, many or no size at all.

V	length	size	D	J	DNA	CDR3
TRBV16	15	NA	TRBD1	TRBJ1-1	TGTGCCAGCAGCCAATCGGCCCAGGGGGCGAATGAAGCTTTCTTT	CASSQSAQGANEAFF
TRBV12-3/TRBV12-4	13	NA	NA	TRBJ1-2	TGTGCCAGCAGTCCAGGACGTAACTATGGCTACACCTTC	CASSPGRNYGYTF
TRBV29-1	12	NA	NA	TRBJ1-4	TGCAGCGTTGGACTGTCGTTTGAAAAACTGTTTTTT	CSVGLSFEKLFF
TRBV5-4	13	NA	NA	TRBJ2-3	TGTGCCAGCAGCTCCACGAACACAGATACGCAGTATTTT	CASSSTNTDTQYF
TRBV9	16	NA	NA	TRBJ1-4	TGTGCCAGCAGCGTGGGGAAGACAGGAAGGAATGAAAAACTGTTTTTT	CASSVGKTGRNEKLFF
TRBV5-4	14	once	NA	TRBJ2-1	TGTGCCAGCAGCTTTCAGGGGTCCTACAATGAGCAGTTCTTC	CASSFQGSYNEQFF
TRBV18	13	NA	NA	TRBJ2-3	TGTGCCAGCTCACCACTAGTAACAGATACGCAGTATTTT	CASSPLVTDTQYF
TRBV18	16	once	NA	TRBJ1-4	TGTGCCAGCTCACCACCCGCCCGGCCGGCTAATGAAAAACTGTTTTTT	CASSPPARPANEKLFF
TRBV5-4	13	NA	NA	TRBJ1-2	TGTGCCAGCAGCTTTTTGACAGAGGGTGGCTACACCTTC	CASSFLTEGGYTF
TRBV30	13	NA	NA	TRBJ1-2	TGTGCCTGGTCCCCGACAGAGTATAGTGGCTACACCTTC	CAWSPTEYSGYTF
TRBV2	13	NA	NA	TRBJ1-1	TGTGCCAGCAGAGGACAGCTGAACACTGAAGCTTTCTTT	CASRGQLNTEAFF
TRBV5-1	13	NA	NA	TRBJ2-3	TGCGCCAGCAGGGGGGACAACACAGATACGCAGTATTTT	CASRGDNTDTQYF
TRBV6-5	11	NA	NA	TRBJ1-2	TGTGCCAGCAGTTACAGGGGTGGCTACACCTTC	CASSYRGGYTF
TRBV18	16	NA	NA	TRBJ2-6	TGTGCCAGCTCACCCGAGGGTCCGGCCGGGGCCAACGTCCTGACTTTC	CASSPEGPAGANVLTF
TRBV29-1	14	NA	NA	TRBJ2-5	TGCAGCGTTGCAATCCGGACTCCCGAAGGGACCCAGTACTTC	CSVAIRTPEGTQYF
TRBV29-1	14	NA	TRBD2	TRBJ2-1	TGCAGCGCTACGACTAGCGGGACCTACAATGAGCAGTTCTTC	CSATTSGTYNEQFF
TRBV11-2	16	NA	TRBD1	TRBJ2-5	TGTGCCAGCAGCTTAGTATCGGGACAGGGGAGGGAGACCCAGTACTTC	CASSLVSGQGRETQYF
TRBV19	14	NA	TRBD2	TRBJ2-4	TGTGCCAGTAGTATATTCCCGGCTAGCGGGGGGGAGTACTTC	CASSIFPASGGEYF
TRBV11-2	18	once	NA	TRBJ1-2	TGTGCCAGCAGCCTTAGGGTAGGGGCGCCGAATTCCAACTATGGCTACACCTTC	CASSLRVGAPNSNYGYTF
TRBV6-5	15	NA	NA	TRBJ1-5	TGTGCCAGCAGCCGTGGGACACTGGAGGGGCAGCCCCAGCATTTT	CASSRGTLEGQPQHF
TRBV14	12	NA	NA	TRBJ1-2	TGTGCCAGCAGCCCCTCGAACTATGGCTACACCTTC	CASSPSNYGYTF
TRBV10-3	14	NA	NA	TRBJ1-4	TGTGCCATCGGGGCCAGGGGTGAGGGTGAAAAACTGTTTTTT	CAIGARGEGEKLFF
TRBV19	14	NA	NA	TRBJ1-5	TGTGCCAGTTCACGGGAGGCACTAAATCAGCCCCAGCATTTT	CASSREALNQPQHF
TRBV7-6	13	NA	TRBD2	TRBJ2-3	TGTGCCAGCATAGCGGGAGGGGGAGATACGCAGTATTTT	CASIAGGGDTQYF
TRBV6-1	17	NA	TRBD2	TRBJ2-5	TGTGCCAGCAGTGGGGTTCTAGCGGGGACCTACCAAGAGACCCAGTACTTC	CASSGVLAGTYQETQYF
TRBV5-1	14	NA	NA	TRBJ2-2	TGCGCCAGCAGCTTGGCCGGGGGAGTCGGGGAGCTGTTTTTT	CASSLAGGVGELFF
TRBV24-1	15	NA	NA	TRBJ2-1	TGTGCCACCAGTGATTTCAAGGGATCGAGAAATGAGCAGTTCTTC	CATSDFKGSRNEQFF
TRBV6-4	14	NA	NA	TRBJ2-2	TGTGCCAGCAGTGACTCCGGGGTTATCGGGGAGCTGTTTTTT	CASSDSGVIGELFF
TRBV2	11	NA	NA	TRBJ1-1	TGTGCCAGCAGTGAAGCCCCGGTGGCTTTCTTT	CASSEAPVAFF
TRBV5-5	16	NA	TRBD2	TRBJ2-3	TGTGCCAGCAGCTTGGTGGCTAGCGGGTACACAGATACGCAGTATTTT	CASSLVASGYTDTQYF
TRBV3-1/TRBV3-2	13	NA	NA	TRBJ1-2	TGTGCCAGCAGCCAACACCAGGGAGGTGGCTACACCTTC	CASSQHQGGGYTF
TRBV5-6	19	once	TRBD2	TRBJ2-3	TGTGCCAGCAGCCTCGGACTAGCGGGAGGAACCACTAGCACAGATACGCAGTATTTT	CASSLGLAGGTTSTDTQYF
TRBV12-3/TRBV12-4	12	NA	NA	TRBJ1-1	TGTGCCAGCAGTTCCATGAGGGATCAAGCTTTCTTT	CASSSMRDQAFF